This paragraph reports one TCR beta chain. These data originate in a study of blood T cell repertoires in COVID-19. Germline V CDR1 and CDR2: SEHNR, FQNEAQ (reference sequence). V was pared by 5 bases and J by 5 bases, with 6 bases of the junction left unmatched. The CDR3 has 13 amino acids. Under the authors' procedure: Reference gene primer amplification gave nucleated cell count estimates. Here immunoSEQ multiplex PCR was the method, and the copy in TCRdb shows in-frame clones only, minus some. V, J and clone size derive from that table, while D and trimming were established from the DNA sequence. Of 88,000 or so clones in the sample, roughly 89% were seen once. The cohort comprised adults aged 18 to 89 years residing in some 24 US areas.

The sequence came from a woman aged 50 to 60 with acute COVID-19. The sequenced sample was PBMCs or T cells enriched from blood (not recorded which). The genes are TRBV7-9 and TRBJ2-7; 7 nucleotides agree with TRBD1. The CDR3 region is CASSVDRVDEQYF. CDR3 coding DNA: TGTGCCAGCAGCGTCGACAGGGTTGACGAGCAGTACTTC.